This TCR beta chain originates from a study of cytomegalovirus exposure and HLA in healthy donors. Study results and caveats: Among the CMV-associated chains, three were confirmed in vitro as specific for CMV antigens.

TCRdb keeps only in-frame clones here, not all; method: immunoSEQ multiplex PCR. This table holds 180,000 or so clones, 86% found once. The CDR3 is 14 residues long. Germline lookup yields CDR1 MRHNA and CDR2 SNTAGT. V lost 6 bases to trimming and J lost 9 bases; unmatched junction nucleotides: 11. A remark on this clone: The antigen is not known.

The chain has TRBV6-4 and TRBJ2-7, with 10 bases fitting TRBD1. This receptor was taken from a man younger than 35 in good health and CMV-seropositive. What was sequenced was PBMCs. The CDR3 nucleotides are TGTGCCAGCAGACCGGGACAGGGGAGGTTGGGGCAGTACTTC. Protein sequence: CASRPGQGRLGQYF.